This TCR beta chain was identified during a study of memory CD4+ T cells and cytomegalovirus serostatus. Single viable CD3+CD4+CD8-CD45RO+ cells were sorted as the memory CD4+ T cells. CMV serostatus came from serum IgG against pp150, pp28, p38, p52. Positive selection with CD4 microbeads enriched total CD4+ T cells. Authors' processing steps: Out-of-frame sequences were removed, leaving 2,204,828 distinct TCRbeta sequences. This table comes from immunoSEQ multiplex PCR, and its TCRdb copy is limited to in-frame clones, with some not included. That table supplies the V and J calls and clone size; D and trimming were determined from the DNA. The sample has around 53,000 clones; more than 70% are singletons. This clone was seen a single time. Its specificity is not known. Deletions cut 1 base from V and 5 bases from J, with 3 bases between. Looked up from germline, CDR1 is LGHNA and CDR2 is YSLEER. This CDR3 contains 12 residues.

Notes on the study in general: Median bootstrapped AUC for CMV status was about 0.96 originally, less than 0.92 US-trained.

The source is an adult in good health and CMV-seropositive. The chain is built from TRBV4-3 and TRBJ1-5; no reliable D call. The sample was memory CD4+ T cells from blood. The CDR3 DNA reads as TGCGCCAGCAGCCAAGGAGATCAGCCCCAGCATTTT. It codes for CASSQGDQPQHF.